The clone carrying this T cell receptor (beta chain) was seen at least ten times. Its matching antigen is unknown. The time point was: patch test 1, 2 weeks after DPC sensitization. Treatment of the sample: therapeutic diphenylcyclopropenone sensitization with weekly scalp DPC. V was shortened by 3 bases and J by 4 bases, with 14 bases between the two germline ends. There are 15 residues in the CDR3. The data originate from a study of human T cells and chemical hapten exposure. Study-wide results and limits: While controls formed fewer of them, expanded TCRs formed significantly more large CDR3 similarity clusters.

A single record per CDR3 protein comes from TCRdb applying MiXCR to the RACE reads. The table lists about 380,000 distinct CDR3 sequences, around 5% of them singletons. The origin of this receptor is a woman aged 50 to 65 with alopecia areata. Some clones in this sample may be carry-over from other donors' samples. V gene TRBV12-3 or TRBV12-4 combines with J gene TRBJ2-3; no clear D. Sequencing was performed on whole blood, taken in connection with sensitization to the hapten diphenylcyclopropenone (DPC). Written as DNA, the CDR3 is TGTGCCAGCAGTTTGGCGGTCTGGGGATCAGATACGCAGTATTTT. Translating gives CASSLAVWGSDTQYF.